This is a list of T cell receptor beta chains from one sample in a study of T cells in Graves' hyperthyroidism and ophthalmopathy. One entry per CDR3 protein, called by TCRdb with MiXCR from the multiplex PCR reads. Of 500,000 or so distinct CDR3 sequences in the sample, roughly 18% were seen once. The sequenced sample was blood. The source is a woman aged 18 to 35 with Graves' ophthalmopathy. Both conserved end residues are part of each CDR3. Each record gives: J gene, D gene, V gene, CDR3 protein. D genes are given only for firm matches.

>TRBJ2-7|.|TRBV11-2
CASSFGLEYYEQYF
>TRBJ1-1|TRBD1|TRBV20-1
CSATQGVSGTEAFF
>TRBJ2-6|TRBD1|TRBV27
CASSPQDRVYGANVMTF
>TRBJ2-2|TRBD1|TRBV29-1
CSVYRGDTGELFF
>TRBJ2-3|TRBD2|TRBV20-1
CSARVGTSGKDTQYF
>TRBJ2-7|.|TRBV30
CAWNRGEAREQYF
>TRBJ2-2|.|TRBV29-1
CSVEGPAGGAGELFF
>TRBJ1-5|TRBD1|TRBV4-1
CASSQDGQAVQPQHF
>TRBJ1-2|.|TRBV4-1
CASSHQGDNYGYTF
>TRBJ1-5|TRBD1|TRBV20-1
CSASWGTGDQPQHF
>TRBJ1-2|TRBD1|TRBV19
CASSPRQGSLEGYTF
>TRBJ1-2|.|TRBV24-1
CATSDPRRDGIYGYTF
>TRBJ2-3|TRBD2|TRBV5-1
CASRTSGRTTDTQYF
>TRBJ1-5|TRBD1|TRBV4-1
CASSANFEGQGHQPQHF
>TRBJ1-1|.|TRBV25-1
CASSEGHHTEAFF
>TRBJ1-1|.|TRBV4-3
CASSQDLAGMNTEAFF
>TRBJ2-3|TRBD2|TRBV10-3
CAISESSGYTDTQYF
>TRBJ2-7|TRBD1|TRBV7-7
CASSHGTGTYEQYF
>TRBJ2-2|.|TRBV12-5
CASGLVKGTGELFF
>TRBJ2-1|.|TRBV27
CASSSIDSAYNEQFF
>TRBJ2-7|TRBD2|TRBV28
CASSQGLAVTYEQYF
>TRBJ2-5|.|TRBV15
CATSRDSMEETQYF
>TRBJ2-3|TRBD1|TRBV7-2
CASSLGATGGADTQYF
>TRBJ2-1|.|TRBV12-3/TRBV12-4
CASSPQFLSGTGSEQFF
>TRBJ2-5|.|TRBV2
CASSGGYQETQYF
>TRBJ1-2|.|TRBV6-1
CASSPRESYGYTF
>TRBJ1-4|.|TRBV12-3/TRBV12-4
CASSMGGGEKLFF
>TRBJ2-7|TRBD1|TRBV18
CASSPPTGAGEQYF
>TRBJ2-7|.|TRBV20-1
CSARMGNEQYF
>TRBJ1-5|.|TRBV6-2/TRBV6-3
CASSSWDSWRQPQHF
>TRBJ2-7|TRBD2|TRBV6-2/TRBV6-3
CASIPRDYSYEQYF
>TRBJ1-2|TRBD1|TRBV18
CASSPSATGGLGYGYTF
>TRBJ1-1|TRBD1|TRBV20-1
CSAQAPGQGSAFF
>TRBJ2-7|TRBD2|TRBV28
CASSLSGTSGRLGYF
>TRBJ2-3|.|TRBV7-2
CASSPEGYSTDTQYF
>TRBJ2-2|.|TRBV29-1
CSVEVAQVEAGELFF
>TRBJ1-6|.|TRBV27
CAVRDTQLLNSPLHF
>TRBJ1-1|.|TRBV3-1
CASSQDPVRVGRNTEAFF
>TRBJ2-1|TRBD2|TRBV6-2/TRBV6-3
CASSYSSLAGGVEQFF
>TRBJ2-7|.|TRBV6-1
CASSGTAEEYEQYF
>TRBJ1-1|.|TRBV10-3
CAISEGGGTSEAFF